This TCR beta chain was captured by sequencing in a study of identical twins. The study, taken as a whole, reports: There was an excess of low generation probability in the out-of-frame alpha sequences that twins shared.

Note on this clonotype: Its antigen is still unknown.

In TCRdb, the 5' RACE reads were re-called with MiXCR into one record per CDR3 protein. The data hold around 690,000 distinct CDR3 sequences, with approximately 22% observed a single time. A further study also used this sample, focusing on T cells expressing NK-cell markers.

This TCR was recovered from a young woman in good health. The source material was PBMCs.

For the CDR3, the DNA is TGCGCCAGCAGCTTGGCCGTGGACCCGACCTACGAGCAGTACTTC. It encodes CASSLAVDPTYEQYF. The chain combines TRBV5-1 with TRBJ2-7; no definite D call. CDR1 is SGHRS, CDR2 YFSETQ, per germline. Trimming removed 0 bases from V and 2 bases from J, with 12 bases in between. The CDR3 runs to 15 residues.